The rows below give T cell receptor beta chains drawn from one sample of a study of T cells after yellow fever vaccination. TCRdb ran MiXCR on the 5' RACE reads and lists one entry per CDR3 protein. The sample has 310,000 or so distinct CDR3 sequences, roughly 3.5% seen once. The specimen was PBMCs, collected on the day of the yellow fever booster vaccination. The receptor source for this set is a man between 18 and 29 years old who received the YFV17D yellow fever vaccine. The CDR3 runs from the conserved cysteine through the conserved F or W. Fields, in order: J gene, clone size, V gene, D gene, CDR3 protein, CDR3 DNA. A D gene is named only where the DNA matches it firmly. The listing skips clone size in some rows; elsewhere it reads once, few, many or a size class.

J gene: TRBJ2-1; clone size: .; V gene: TRBV19; D gene: .; CDR3 protein: CASSIDAGHGSYNEQFF; CDR3 DNA: TGTGCCAGTAGTATAGATGCAGGGCACGGATCTTACAATGAGCAGTTCTTC
J gene: TRBJ2-2; clone size: .; V gene: TRBV6-6; D gene: .; CDR3 protein: CASSYGQSTGELFF; CDR3 DNA: TGTGCCAGCAGTTATGGACAGAGCACCGGGGAGCTGTTTTTT
J gene: TRBJ2-2; clone size: .; V gene: TRBV7-2; D gene: TRBD2; CDR3 protein: CASSLVGGMNTGELFF; CDR3 DNA: TGTGCCAGCAGCTTAGTGGGGGGGATGAACACCGGGGAGCTGTTTTTT
J gene: TRBJ1-2; clone size: few; V gene: TRBV18; D gene: .; CDR3 protein: CASSPTPGTDGYTF; CDR3 DNA: TGTGCCAGCTCACCAACCCCAGGGACGGATGGCTACACCTTC
J gene: TRBJ1-1; clone size: many; V gene: TRBV7-3; D gene: .; CDR3 protein: CASSLTPGIEAFF; CDR3 DNA: TGTGCCAGCAGCTTAACGCCGGGTATTGAAGCTTTCTTT
J gene: TRBJ1-6; clone size: .; V gene: TRBV19; D gene: .; CDR3 protein: CASNRAYNSPLHF; CDR3 DNA: TGTGCCAGTAACCGAGCCTATAATTCACCCCTCCACTTT
J gene: TRBJ1-1; clone size: .; V gene: TRBV19; D gene: .; CDR3 protein: CASSIGGGAEGTEAFF; CDR3 DNA: TGTGCCAGTAGTATAGGGGGCGGAGCGGAGGGCACTGAAGCTTTCTTT
J gene: TRBJ1-5; clone size: .; V gene: TRBV27; D gene: .; CDR3 protein: CASSLGFAQPQHF; CDR3 DNA: TGTGCCAGCAGTTTAGGGTTCGCTCAGCCCCAGCATTTT
J gene: TRBJ1-1; clone size: many; V gene: TRBV12-3/TRBV12-4; D gene: .; CDR3 protein: CASRWDPTEAFF; CDR3 DNA: TGTGCCAGCAGGTGGGACCCCACTGAAGCTTTCTTT
J gene: TRBJ2-2; clone size: many; V gene: TRBV5-1; D gene: .; CDR3 protein: CASSFAKNTGELFF; CDR3 DNA: TGCGCCAGCAGCTTCGCCAAGAACACCGGGGAGCTGTTTTTT
J gene: TRBJ2-5; clone size: many; V gene: TRBV4-2; D gene: TRBD1; CDR3 protein: CASSQAGQGARETQYF; CDR3 DNA: TGTGCCAGCAGCCAAGCAGGACAGGGGGCAAGAGAGACCCAGTACTTC
J gene: TRBJ2-5; clone size: few; V gene: TRBV28; D gene: .; CDR3 protein: CASSPTYQETQYF; CDR3 DNA: TGTGCCAGCAGTCCAACGTACCAAGAGACCCAGTACTTC
J gene: TRBJ1-1; clone size: .; V gene: TRBV12-3/TRBV12-4; D gene: .; CDR3 protein: CASSFSFLNTEAFF; CDR3 DNA: TGTGCCAGCAGTTTTAGTTTTCTGAACACTGAAGCTTTCTTT
J gene: TRBJ1-1; clone size: .; V gene: TRBV4-2; D gene: .; CDR3 protein: CASSQVRRQGTEAFF; CDR3 DNA: TGTGCCAGCAGCCAAGTTAGACGCCAGGGAACAGAAGCTTTCTTT
J gene: TRBJ2-5; clone size: few; V gene: TRBV9; D gene: TRBD1; CDR3 protein: CASTKTGTDGGETQYF; CDR3 DNA: TGTGCCAGCACCAAAACAGGGACAGATGGTGGGGAGACCCAGTACTTC
J gene: TRBJ2-1; clone size: many; V gene: TRBV5-1; D gene: TRBD2; CDR3 protein: CASSSTGTSFEQFF; CDR3 DNA: TGCGCCAGCAGCAGCACCGGGACTAGCTTTGAGCAGTTCTTC
J gene: TRBJ2-5; clone size: many; V gene: TRBV20-1; D gene: TRBD1; CDR3 protein: CSATNPGQGLQETQYF; CDR3 DNA: TGCAGTGCTACCAATCCGGGACAGGGCCTTCAAGAGACCCAGTACTTC
J gene: TRBJ2-7; clone size: many; V gene: TRBV4-3; D gene: .; CDR3 protein: CASSQYTGIYEQYF; CDR3 DNA: TGCGCCAGCAGCCAATATACAGGGATCTACGAGCAGTACTTC
J gene: TRBJ1-6; clone size: many; V gene: TRBV9; D gene: .; CDR3 protein: CASSVGGWNSPLHF; CDR3 DNA: TGTGCCAGCAGCGTAGGCGGGTGGAATTCACCCCTCCACTTT
J gene: TRBJ2-1; clone size: .; V gene: TRBV27; D gene: TRBD1; CDR3 protein: CASSFRGKGQFF; CDR3 DNA: TGTGCCAGCAGTTTCAGGGGGAAGGGGCAGTTCTTC
J gene: TRBJ2-3; clone size: .; V gene: TRBV20-1; D gene: TRBD2; CDR3 protein: CSTTPGTPAGTSTDTQYF; CDR3 DNA: TGCAGTACCACCCCCGGGACTCCAGCGGGGACTAGCACAGATACGCAGTATTTT
J gene: TRBJ2-1; clone size: few; V gene: TRBV24-1; D gene: TRBD2; CDR3 protein: CATSDPRTSGNEQFF; CDR3 DNA: TGTGCCACCAGTGACCCCCGGACTAGCGGCAATGAGCAGTTCTTC
J gene: TRBJ2-2; clone size: few; V gene: TRBV7-6; D gene: TRBD1; CDR3 protein: CASSSTAEGQGPGELFF; CDR3 DNA: TGTGCCAGCAGCTCGACTGCGGAGGGACAGGGACCCGGGGAGCTGTTTTTT
J gene: TRBJ2-3; clone size: few; V gene: TRBV10-3; D gene: TRBD2; CDR3 protein: CAISGVLAGAGDTQYF; CDR3 DNA: TGTGCCATCAGTGGGGTGCTAGCGGGGGCTGGAGATACGCAGTATTTT
J gene: TRBJ1-6; clone size: few; V gene: TRBV28; D gene: .; CDR3 protein: CASNLGGGTYNSPLHF; CDR3 DNA: TGTGCCAGCAACCTGGGGGGAGGGACCTATAATTCACCCCTCCACTTT
J gene: TRBJ2-3; clone size: few; V gene: TRBV5-1; D gene: .; CDR3 protein: CASRSTGTDTQYF; CDR3 DNA: TGCGCCAGCAGATCGACGGGAACAGATACGCAGTATTTT
J gene: TRBJ1-1; clone size: many; V gene: TRBV29-1; D gene: .; CDR3 protein: CSVIRGRWDAEAFF; CDR3 DNA: TGCAGCGTTATTAGGGGCCGCTGGGACGCTGAAGCTTTCTTT
J gene: TRBJ2-4; clone size: few; V gene: TRBV5-5; D gene: .; CDR3 protein: CASSLLIAGNIQYF; CDR3 DNA: TGTGCCAGCAGCTTGCTGATTGCGGGGAACATTCAGTACTTC
J gene: TRBJ2-7; clone size: few; V gene: TRBV9; D gene: .; CDR3 protein: CASSVGSQGHYEQYF; CDR3 DNA: TGTGCCAGCAGCGTAGGATCACAGGGCCACTACGAGCAGTACTTC
J gene: TRBJ2-3; clone size: many; V gene: TRBV20-1; D gene: .; CDR3 protein: CSASLRDARAMDTQYF; CDR3 DNA: TGCAGTGCTAGCCTCCGGGACGCGCGGGCGATGGATACGCAGTATTTT
J gene: TRBJ2-5; clone size: few; V gene: TRBV4-2; D gene: TRBD2; CDR3 protein: CASSLRTSGWEETQYF; CDR3 DNA: TGTGCCAGCAGCCTTCGGACTAGCGGTTGGGAAGAGACCCAGTACTTC
J gene: TRBJ2-1; clone size: few; V gene: TRBV16; D gene: .; CDR3 protein: CASSQSETGEQFF; CDR3 DNA: TGTGCCAGCAGCCAGAGTGAGACGGGTGAGCAGTTCTTC
J gene: TRBJ1-1; clone size: many; V gene: TRBV15; D gene: .; CDR3 protein: CATSRQSTGHWNTEAFF; CDR3 DNA: TGTGCCACCAGCAGACAGAGTACGGGACACTGGAACACTGAAGCTTTCTTT
J gene: TRBJ1-4; clone size: many; V gene: TRBV6-5; D gene: .; CDR3 protein: CAASDRRNEKLFF; CDR3 DNA: TGTGCCGCCTCGGACAGAAGGAATGAAAAACTGTTTTTT
J gene: TRBJ2-3; clone size: many; V gene: TRBV11-1; D gene: TRBD2; CDR3 protein: CASSASGGDTDTQYF; CDR3 DNA: TGTGCCAGCAGCGCAAGCGGGGGGGACACAGATACGCAGTATTTT
J gene: TRBJ1-1; clone size: .; V gene: TRBV7-3; D gene: TRBD1; CDR3 protein: CASSAIQGTEAFF; CDR3 DNA: TGTGCCAGCAGCGCAATACAGGGGACTGAAGCTTTCTTT
J gene: TRBJ2-5; clone size: many; V gene: TRBV7-2; D gene: TRBD2; CDR3 protein: CASSPPGGIETQYF; CDR3 DNA: TGTGCCAGCAGCCCCCCGGGGGGGATAGAGACCCAGTACTTC
J gene: TRBJ1-3; clone size: few; V gene: TRBV20-1; D gene: .; CDR3 protein: CSARARVLGNTIYF; CDR3 DNA: TGCAGTGCTAGAGCCAGGGTACTCGGAAACACCATATATTTT
J gene: TRBJ2-5; clone size: many; V gene: TRBV6-5; D gene: .; CDR3 protein: CASSYRRDETQYF; CDR3 DNA: TGTGCCAGCAGTTACCGAAGGGACGAGACCCAGTACTTC
J gene: TRBJ1-2; clone size: .; V gene: TRBV5-1; D gene: .; CDR3 protein: CASSLEAGSRYGYTF; CDR3 DNA: TGCGCCAGCAGCTTGGAGGCAGGGAGTCGCTATGGCTACACCTTC
J gene: TRBJ2-2; clone size: few; V gene: TRBV4-3; D gene: TRBD2; CDR3 protein: CASSQEDRGGAGELFF; CDR3 DNA: TGCGCCAGCAGCCAAGAGGACCGGGGGGGCGCCGGGGAGCTGTTTTTT
J gene: TRBJ1-5; clone size: .; V gene: TRBV6-2/TRBV6-3; D gene: .; CDR3 protein: CASNSPPSGYQPQHF; CDR3 DNA: TGTGCCAGCAACTCCCCACCTAGCGGTTACCAGCCCCAGCATTTT
J gene: TRBJ1-5; clone size: many; V gene: TRBV7-2; D gene: .; CDR3 protein: CASSLGWGADQPQHF; CDR3 DNA: TGTGCCAGCAGCTTAGGATGGGGCGCCGATCAGCCCCAGCATTTT
J gene: TRBJ2-3; clone size: many; V gene: TRBV7-2; D gene: .; CDR3 protein: CASLSPTDTQYF; CDR3 DNA: TGTGCCAGCCTGTCCCCCACAGATACGCAGTATTTT
J gene: TRBJ2-1; clone size: many; V gene: TRBV4-3; D gene: TRBD1; CDR3 protein: CASSQEIGQGSIEQFF; CDR3 DNA: TGCGCCAGCAGCCAGGAGATAGGACAGGGGAGTATTGAGCAGTTCTTC
J gene: TRBJ2-5; clone size: many; V gene: TRBV7-2; D gene: TRBD1; CDR3 protein: CASSPGTAFVTQYF; CDR3 DNA: TGTGCCAGCAGCCCAGGGACAGCTTTTGTGACCCAGTACTTC
J gene: TRBJ1-4; clone size: once; V gene: TRBV18; D gene: .; CDR3 protein: CASSQGVSEKLFF; CDR3 DNA: TGTGCCAGCTCACAGGGGGTCTCTGAAAAACTGTTTTTT